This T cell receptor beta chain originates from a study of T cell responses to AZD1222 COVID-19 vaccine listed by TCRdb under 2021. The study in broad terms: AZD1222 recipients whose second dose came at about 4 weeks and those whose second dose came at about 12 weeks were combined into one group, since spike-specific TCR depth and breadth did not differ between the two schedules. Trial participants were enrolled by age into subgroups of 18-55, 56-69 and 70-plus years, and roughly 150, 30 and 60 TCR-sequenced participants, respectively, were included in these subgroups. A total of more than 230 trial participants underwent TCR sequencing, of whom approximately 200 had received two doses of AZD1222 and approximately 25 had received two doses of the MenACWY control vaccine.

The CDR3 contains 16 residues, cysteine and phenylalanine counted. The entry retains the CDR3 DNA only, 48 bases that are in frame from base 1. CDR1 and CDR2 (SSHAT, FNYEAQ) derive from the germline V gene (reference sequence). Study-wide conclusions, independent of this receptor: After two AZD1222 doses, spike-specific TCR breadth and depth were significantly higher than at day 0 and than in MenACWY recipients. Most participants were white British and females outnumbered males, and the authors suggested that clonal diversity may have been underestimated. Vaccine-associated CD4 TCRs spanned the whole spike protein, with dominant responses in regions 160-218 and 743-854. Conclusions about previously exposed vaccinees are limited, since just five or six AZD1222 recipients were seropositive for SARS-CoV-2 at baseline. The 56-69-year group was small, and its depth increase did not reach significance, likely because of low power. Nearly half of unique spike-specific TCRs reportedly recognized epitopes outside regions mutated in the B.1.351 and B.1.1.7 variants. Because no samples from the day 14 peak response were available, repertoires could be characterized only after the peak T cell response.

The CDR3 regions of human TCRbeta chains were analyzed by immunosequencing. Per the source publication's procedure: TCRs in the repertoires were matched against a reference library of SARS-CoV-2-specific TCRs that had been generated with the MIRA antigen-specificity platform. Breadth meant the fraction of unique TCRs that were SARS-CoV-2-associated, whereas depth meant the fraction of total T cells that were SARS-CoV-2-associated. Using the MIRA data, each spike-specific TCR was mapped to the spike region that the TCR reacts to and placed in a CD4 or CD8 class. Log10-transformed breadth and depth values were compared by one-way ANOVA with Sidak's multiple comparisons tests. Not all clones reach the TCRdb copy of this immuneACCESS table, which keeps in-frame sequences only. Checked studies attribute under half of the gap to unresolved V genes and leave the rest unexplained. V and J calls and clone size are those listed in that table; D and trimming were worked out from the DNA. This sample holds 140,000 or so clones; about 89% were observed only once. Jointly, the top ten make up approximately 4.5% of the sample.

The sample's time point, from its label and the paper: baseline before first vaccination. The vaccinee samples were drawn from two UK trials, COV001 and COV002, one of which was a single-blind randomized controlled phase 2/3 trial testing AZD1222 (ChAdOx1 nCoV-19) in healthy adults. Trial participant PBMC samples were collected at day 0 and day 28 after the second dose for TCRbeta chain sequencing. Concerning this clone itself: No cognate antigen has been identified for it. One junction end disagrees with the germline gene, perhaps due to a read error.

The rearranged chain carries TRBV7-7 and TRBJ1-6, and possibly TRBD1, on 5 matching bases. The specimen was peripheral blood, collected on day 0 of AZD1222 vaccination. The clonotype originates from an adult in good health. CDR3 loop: CASSTRRGGKYSPLHF. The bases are TGTGCTAGCAGCACGCGACGTGGGGGAAAATATTCACCCCTCCACTTT.